The present T cell receptor beta chain was sequenced within a study of post-analysis software for immune sequencing data. As for the study in general: Disease courses included relapsing-remitting, secondary progressive and progressive-relapsing multiple sclerosis.

Unique-molecular-identifier-tagged TCR beta cDNA libraries were used. The source material, 1 to 10 million T cells, gave rise to about 460,000 cDNA molecules. TCRdb reprocessed the PCR reads with MiXCR, giving one entry per CDR3 protein. The sample holds about half a million distinct CDR3 sequences, 34% seen once. Concerning this clonotype itself: Its antigen is as yet unknown.

General study points: Five or six TRBV segments (TRBV5-6, TRBV5-1 and TRBV20-1 among them) occurred more frequently in patients than in controls. Samples from a shared batch, those prepared together, strongly co-clustered by F measure. Normalized Chao1 diversity was significantly reduced in patients versus controls.

The germline V gene has CDR1 MNHNS and CDR2 SASEGT. V was cut by 6 bases and J by 8 bases, with 16 bases left in between. The CDR3 consists of 13 residues. The receptor was isolated from a girl between 2 and 17 years old with multiple sclerosis. Sequenced sample: blood. The chain couples TRBV6-1 to TRBJ1-1; D perhaps matches TRBD1 (5 bases). CDR3 amino acids: CASRHGQGSEAFF. As DNA, the CDR3 is TGTGCCAGCAGGCATGGACAAGGATCGGAAGCTTTCTTT.